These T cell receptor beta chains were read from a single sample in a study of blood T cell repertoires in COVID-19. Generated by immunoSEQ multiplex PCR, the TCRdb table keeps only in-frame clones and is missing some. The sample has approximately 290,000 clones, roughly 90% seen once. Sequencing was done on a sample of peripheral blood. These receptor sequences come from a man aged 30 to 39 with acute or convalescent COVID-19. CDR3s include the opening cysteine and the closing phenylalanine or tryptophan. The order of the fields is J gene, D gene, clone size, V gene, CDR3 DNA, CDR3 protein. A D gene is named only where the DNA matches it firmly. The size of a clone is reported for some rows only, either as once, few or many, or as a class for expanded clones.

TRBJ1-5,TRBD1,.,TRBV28,TGTGCCAGCAGTCCTTTACAGACAGGGAGGACGCCGCCATCCCGGCATTTT,CASSPLQTGRTPPSRHF
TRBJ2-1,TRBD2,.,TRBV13,TGTGCCACGAGACTAGCGGGAGTATACAATGAGCAGTTCTTC,CATRLAGVYNEQFF
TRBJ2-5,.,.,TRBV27,TGTGCCAGCCTTCTAGCGTCAGAGACCCAGTACTTC,CASLLASETQYF
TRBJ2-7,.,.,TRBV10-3,TGTGCCATCAGTGAGTCAGGGACAAACGGCTACGAGCAGTACTTC,CAISESGTNGYEQYF
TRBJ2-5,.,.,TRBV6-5,TGTGCCAGCACCGGGGTGGCAGGGGACCAAGAGACCCAGTACTTC,CASTGVAGDQETQYF
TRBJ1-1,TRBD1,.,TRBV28,TGTGCCAGCAGTTTGCTAGTAGGGGGCCTTTACCTTGAAGCTTTCTTT,CASSLLVGGLYLEAFF
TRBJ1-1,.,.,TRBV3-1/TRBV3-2,TGTGCCAGCAGCCAAGATTCGGGGAGTTCGTCTGAAGCTTTCTTT,CASSQDSGSSSEAFF
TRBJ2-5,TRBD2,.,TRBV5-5,TGTGCCAGCAGCTTTTCGGCTAGCGGGAGGTTGGAGACCCAGTACTTC,CASSFSASGRLETQYF
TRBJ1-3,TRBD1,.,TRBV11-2,TGTGCCAGCAGCTCCCCCCGGGACAGTACTGGAAACACCATATATTTT,CASSSPRDSTGNTIYF
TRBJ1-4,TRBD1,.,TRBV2,TGTGCCAGCAGTCCCCAGGGGGGAAAGGGCGAAAAACTGTTTTTT,CASSPQGGKGEKLFF
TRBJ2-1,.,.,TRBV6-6,TGTGCCAGCCGAACAGCGGAAGGGGGTAATGAGCAGTTCTTC,CASRTAEGGNEQFF
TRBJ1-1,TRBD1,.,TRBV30,TGTGCCTGGAGTGTAAGATTCTGGTTTTCCGGACAGGGCTACACTGAAGCTTTCTTT,CAWSVRFWFSGQGYTEAFF
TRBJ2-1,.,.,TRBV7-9,TGTGCCAGCAGCTTAGAACTAACCTCGAGCCATGAGCAGTTCTTC,CASSLELTSSHEQFF
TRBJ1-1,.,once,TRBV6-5,TGTGCCAGCAGTTACTCGGCATCAGGGAACACTGAAGCTTTCTTT,CASSYSASGNTEAFF
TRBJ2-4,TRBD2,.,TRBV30,TGTGCCTGGAGTGCCGGACTAGCAAGTAACATTCAGTACTTC,CAWSAGLASNIQYF
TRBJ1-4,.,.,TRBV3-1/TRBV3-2,TGTGCCAGCAGCCAAGGGACGGCGGGATATAATGAAAAACTGTTTTTT,CASSQGTAGYNEKLFF
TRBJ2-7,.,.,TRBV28,TGTGCCAGCAGCCCTCGGGGGTTCCGCGGATACGAGCAGTACTTC,CASSPRGFRGYEQYF
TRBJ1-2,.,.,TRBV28,TGTGCCAGCAGGCCCCCAGGGGCGGATGGCTACACCTTC,CASRPPGADGYTF
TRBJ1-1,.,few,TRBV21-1,TGTGCCCCCAGCGTGACTGAAGCTTTCTTT,CAPSVTEAFF
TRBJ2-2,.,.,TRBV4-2,TGTGCCAGCAGCCAAGAGAATGAGAAGTCCGGGGAGCTGTTTTTT,CASSQENEKSGELFF
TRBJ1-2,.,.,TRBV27,TGTGCCAGCAGTTTATGGGGGGACTATGGCTACACCTTC,CASSLWGDYGYTF
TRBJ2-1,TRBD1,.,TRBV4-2,TGTGCCAGCAGCCCTAACCCGGGACAGGGGCTAAATGAGCAGTTCTTC,CASSPNPGQGLNEQFF
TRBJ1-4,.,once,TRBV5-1,TGCGCCAGCGGCACGGGGTGGGGACTCAATGAAAAACTGTTTTTT,CASGTGWGLNEKLFF
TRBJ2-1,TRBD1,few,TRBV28,TGTGCCAGCAGGGAAACTACAGGGGTTGGGAGGCAGTTCTTC,CASRETTGVGRQFF
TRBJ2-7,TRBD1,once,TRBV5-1,TGCGCCAGCGGAACCGGGACAGGGATTCATGGTAAGCAGTACTTC,CASGTGTGIHGKQYF
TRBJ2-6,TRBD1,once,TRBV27,TGTGCCAGCACCGTAAACACCAGGGGGTCTGGGGCCAACGTCCTGACTTTC,CASTVNTRGSGANVLTF
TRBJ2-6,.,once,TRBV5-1,TGCGCCAGCAGCTCGGGGGCTGGGGCCAACGTCCTGACTTTC,CASSSGAGANVLTF
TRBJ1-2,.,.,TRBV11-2,TGTGCCAGCAGCTTATCGGGACTCGGGGGCTACACCTTC,CASSLSGLGGYTF